The TCR beta chain described here comes from a study of cytomegalovirus exposure and HLA in healthy donors (dated by TCRdb to the late 2010s). Background on the whole study: An earlier analysis of several hundred of the donors reported 250 to 300 Gb of sequence data and 120 million or so unique TCR beta sequences from about 179 million T cells. An early release covering roughly 640 HLA-typed donors comprised approximately 290 gigabases of sequencing data and 85 million or so unique TCR sequences. Of the 300 to 500 genotyped donors, 70% to 90% were placed in the genetic ancestry cluster associated with self-reported Caucasian donors. The study aimed to test whether signatures of past pathogen exposure could be identified by cataloging public T cell receptors. The T cell repertoires of 700 or so subjects were profiled by immunosequencing and related to cytomegalovirus serostatus. Along with the approximately 620-subject first cohort, a separate validation cohort of more than 90 different subjects was used. To predict cytomegalovirus infection status, the study combined high-throughput TCR immunosequencing, statistical association of individual TCRs with disease status, and machine learning. In a later analysis, previously published TCR beta repertoires from some 640 donors were re-analyzed and high-resolution HLA genotyping was added so that TCR occurrence patterns could be studied. Rather than using new phenotypic data, the later analysis identified candidate immune exposures from TCR beta sequences and from how often those sequences occurred across donors. In an earlier analysis of around 540 of the donors, high-throughput TCR beta sequencing was used to judge whether each TCR beta V gene segment behaved as functional or pseudogenic. Alongside the repertoire data, information on donor age, sex, ethnicity and CMV serostatus was compiled. In a later genetic analysis, genome-wide SNP genotypes for about 60% of the 666 donors were used, and that subset was treated as a discovery cohort. All discovery cohort repertoires had been generated on a single sequencing platform. Both class I and class II loci were covered by HLA typing, at four-digit resolution. The number of donors typed differed by locus, with roughly 620-640 for A, B, C, DRB1 and DQB1, approximately 500 for DQA1, over 600 for DPA1, and under 490 for DPB1. Roughly 5 DR-DQ haplotypes were treated as single units for association and clustering because of strong linkage in the cohort. Among 398 genotyped donors of the cohort, an average of roughly 240,000 unique TCR beta nucleotide sequences were sequenced per donor, roughly 18% of them non-productive.

The cohort comprised 670 or so healthy bone marrow donors. All cohort members were sampled while nominally healthy, although unrecorded immune exposures were likely present. The donor tested CMV seronegative, placing the donor among the approximately 400 seronegative members of the cohort. Each donor provided a peripheral blood sample, and peripheral blood mononuclear cells were used for TCR beta sequencing. The Qiagen DNeasy Blood Extraction Kit was used to extract genomic DNA from the blood cell samples. Libraries were made using the immunoSEQ multiplex PCR assay. For the multiplex PCR, a mixture combining 60 forward primers for TCR Vbeta segments and 13 reverse primers for TCR Jbeta segments was used. The CDR3 region of rearranged TCR beta genes was amplified from genomic DNA with a multiplex PCR assay. On the Illumina HiSeq System, the amplified TCR beta libraries were sequenced as 87-base-pair reads. On the study's bioinformatics: In a later analysis, 77 million or so unique TCR beta chains were counted across the 666 repertoires, and around 10 million of these chains were shared by at least two donors. A nearest-neighbor algorithm error-corrected the raw reads and collapsed the reads into unique sequences, merging closely related sequences to remove PCR and sequencing errors. V, D and J gene segments were assigned by aligning CDR3 sequences to IMGT reference sequences. Each retained sequence needed at least a six-nucleotide match to both a V gene segment and a J gene segment. Rearrangements were called productive when the CDR3 lacked stop codons and stayed in frame with V and J; all others were non-productive. Following IMGT convention, CDR3 was defined as the stretch from the second conserved V-encoded cysteine to the conserved J-encoded phenylalanine. Sequences without an unambiguous match to a single V gene segment were excluded from the earlier analysis of about 630 of the donors. In an earlier analysis of more than 500 of the donors, a V segment was called functional when productive rearrangements were above 56.7%, and segregating when the standard deviation between donors exceeded 5%. To diagnose cytomegalovirus status from the catalog of TCR beta chain sequences, a statistical classification framework was built. In a later analysis, TCR nucleotide sequences were compared against IMGT/GENE-DB human TR gene sequences so that V and J genes could be assigned. The TCRdist pipeline was used in a later analysis to assign CDR3 sequences and most-parsimonious VDJ recombination scenarios. In a later analysis, each TCR beta chain was defined by its CDR3 amino acid sequence together with its V-gene family, and reads without a unique V-gene family were excluded. In a later analysis, nearly 600 highly shared, low-generation-probability nucleotide sequences were removed to address suspected cross-contamination and a sequencing artifact. In a later analysis, a clonal expansion index for each public chain was calculated from normalized within-repertoire ranks of inferred template counts. Generation probabilities in a later analysis came from a VDJ recombination model fitted to out-of-frame rearrangements, and those results were checked against IGoR. In a later analysis, TCR-TCR, TCR-HLA and TCR-CMV co-occurrence was scored with hypergeometric tests, and a repertoire-size bias correction was applied to TCR pairs. To estimate false discovery rates, a later analysis permuted the HLA or CMV assignments 20 times. In a later analysis, co-occurring TCRs were grouped using DBSCAN, and TCRdist sequence similarity was added for clustering within HLA-allele-positive subsets. Repertoires with fewer than 30,000 or more than 120,000 public chains were left out of co-occurrence clustering, as were about 5 repertoires with anomalous nucleotide sharing. The clones in this table, taken by TCRdb from immuneACCESS, are in-frame only. Not every clone is retained; where verified, under half of the shortfall comes from an unresolved V gene, and the cause of the rest is unknown. The V and J calls and the clone size are those of that table, but D and trimming were determined from the DNA. Counted in this sample were around 140,000 clones; just under 85% of them appeared once. More than 1.5% of the sample is in the top ten clones.

Broader findings and caveats from the paper: A later genetic analysis reported fewer N-insertions in productive TCRs among donors in an Asian-associated ancestry cluster than the roughly 700-donor mean. Broadly in line with IMGT annotations, most TCR beta V segments showed up in productive rearrangements about 87% or about 30% of the time in an earlier analysis of a few hundred of the donors. Presence/absence analyses assumed roughly uniform sequencing depth across donors, an assumption that may not hold. The study listed 150 to 200 TCR beta chains as associated with cytomegalovirus. Specific HLA alleles were associated with about 17,000 TCR beta sequences at a false discovery rate of 0.05 in a later analysis. A group of highly shared sequence variants was considered likely to be a technical artifact of the sequencing pipeline. The earlier analysis of fewer than 750 of the donors excluded some 15 rarely observed V segments, including chromosome 9 orphons, because counts were too low. Because HLA typing was missing for some donors at each locus, association tests included only the typed subset. Correlated functional status among segregating V segments might be attributable to linkage disequilibrium, but an unknown experimental factor could not be ruled out. In vitro tests confirmed that three of the cytomegalovirus-associated TCR beta chains recognize cytomegalovirus antigens. When HLA alleles, especially DR and DQ, strongly co-occurred, TCR associations were difficult to assign to individual alleles. Cytomegalovirus status was reported to be diagnosed by the classifier with high specificity and sensitivity in both the original and validation cohorts. The cohort was sequenced for TCR beta chains only, and without alpha or paired-chain data the features that could be detected were limited. For the cohort, immune exposure information was limited to CMV serostatus. A later analysis found that HLA-associated TCR beta chains were more clonally expanded and had lower generation probabilities than equally common non-associated chains. Several of the top co-occurrence clusters appeared to be linked to parvovirus B19, influenza, CMV and Epstein-Barr virus, according to a later analysis. A further reported finding was that TCR beta sequences accurately predicted the HLA-A and HLA-B alleles for most subjects in the first cohort. Across donors, most TCR sequences were observed very rarely, whereas some public TCRs were present in many individuals. An association between a missense DCLRE1C variant and V-gene and J-gene trimming of TCR beta chains was found in a later genetic analysis and replicated in an independent cohort. In a later analysis, TCR association rates were found to vary across HLA loci, with the most associated TCRs seen for DRB1 alleles and the fewest for HLA-C alleles. Most CMV-associated TCR beta chains appeared to be HLA-restricted in a later analysis, and the HLA associations seemed to be driven largely by CMV exposure. It was suggested by the authors that the approach could potentially be generalized to other disease states and immunological phenotypes.

Note on this clone: Its recognized antigen is unknown. One base away there is no much larger clone; base qualities are not given.

Sequenced input: PBMCs. This receptor was identified in a woman in her thirties or forties in good health and CMV-seronegative.

CDR3 reads: CASSQVSGRDEQYF. The sequence in DNA is TGTGCCAGCAGCCAAGTTAGCGGGAGGGACGAGCAGTACTTC. This chain joins TRBV4-2 to TRBJ2-7; the central 11 bases match TRBD2. The cysteine opens and the phenylalanine closes a CDR3 of 14 amino acids. Of the read, only the CDR3 DNA is kept; its 42 bases are in frame from base 1. V is pruned by 1 base and J by 5 bases, leaving 1 base of the junction without a gene match. From the germline V gene, CDR1 is LGHNA and CDR2 is YNFKEQ.